The 30 T cell receptor beta chains below all came from one sample that was sequenced in a study of blood T cell repertoires in COVID-19. Clones were sequenced by immunoSEQ multiplex PCR, and TCRdb holds only the in-frame ones, with some missing. The table lists 250,000 to 300,000 clones, 87% of them singletons. The sequencing input was peripheral blood. The receptors here all came from a woman in her fifties or sixties who had recovered from COVID-19.

CDR3 sequence: CASSFGGTHSYEQYF. In DNA, the CDR3 is TGTGCCAGCAGCTTTGGCGGGACGCATTCCTACGAGCAGTACTTC. The chain recombines TRBV5-8 with TRBJ2-7; D may be TRBD2 (6 bases). Looked up from germline, CDR1 is SGHTS and CDR2 is YDEGEE. V was pared by 2 bases and J by 1 base, with 13 bases between. The CDR3 contains 15 residues.

This chain joins TRBV27 and TRBJ2-1, with 7 bases that match TRBD2. There are 14 residues in the CDR3. V shed 2 bases and J 5 bases; nucleotides not matched to a gene: 3. Germline CDR1 reads MNHEY; CDR2 reads SMNVEV (reference sequence). The CDR3 protein is CASSLLAVDNEQFF. The CDR3 DNA follows: TGTGCCAGCAGTTTACTAGCGGTGGACAATGAGCAGTTCTTC.

This sequence joins TRBV4-2 and TRBJ2-3; TRBD2 agrees at 9 bases. CDR3 length: 16 residues. Germline CDR1 reads LGHNA; CDR2 reads YNFKEQ. The V gene end was trimmed by 0 bases and the J gene end by 6 bases; junction bases not matched to a gene: 7. The CDR3 DNA sequence: TGTGCCAGCAGCCAAGATCCAGCGGGGGGCGGGGATACGCAGTATTTT. This sequence encodes CASSQDPAGGGDTQYF.

J is TRBJ2-2 and V is TRBV11-2, with D unresolved. CDR1 SGHAT and CDR2 FQNNGV come from the germline V gene. The CDR3 runs 14 residues. Trimming removed 5 bases at V and 5 bases at J, with 12 bases between. The CDR3, as DNA: TGTGCCAGCAGCCGAACCACGGTAACCGGGGAGCTGTTTTTT. The encoded protein is CASSRTTVTGELFF. The full variable domain, rest sourced from reference TRBV11-2 and TRBJ2-2, is EAGVAQSPRYKIIEKRQSVAFWCNPISGHATLYWYQQILGQGPKLLIQFQNNGVVDDSQLPKDRFSAERLKGVDSTLKIQPAKLEDSAVYLCASSRTTVTGELFFGEGSRLTVL.

The chain joins TRBV19 to TRBJ2-3; 12 nucleotides align to TRBD2. The CDR3 has 17 amino acids. V lost 1 base, J lost 2 bases, and 4 bases stayed unmatched. Germline CDR1 reads LNHDA; CDR2 reads SQIVND (reference sequence). This CDR3 reads CASSIARLAGATDTQYF. DNA of the CDR3: TGTGCCAGTAGTATAGCTAGACTAGCGGGAGCCACAGATACGCAGTATTTT. Combining the CDR3 with reference TRBV19 and TRBJ2-3 gives the whole variable domain DGGITQSPKYLFRKEGQNVTLSCEQNLNHDAMYWYRQDPGQGLRLIYYSQIVNDFQKGDIAEGYSVSREKKESFPLTVTSAQKNPTAFYLCASSIARLAGATDTQYFGPGTRLTVL.

This CDR3 is CASSKGQRDWVRQFF. CDR3 in DNA: TGTGCCAGCAGCAAGGGGCAGCGGGACTGGGTGCGGCAGTTCTTC. The chain links TRBV7-9 to TRBJ2-1; 7 bases match TRBD2. CDR1 is SEHNR, CDR2 FQNEAQ, per germline (reference sequence). The J segment lost 12 bases and the V segment lost 5 bases, leaving 16 bases of the junction unmatched. The CDR3 loop spans 15 amino acids.

The V and J genes are TRBV7-2 and TRBJ1-5; D gene unclear. The CDR3 runs to 13 residues. V dropped 5 bases and J dropped 4 bases, with 9 bases sitting between them. The germline CDR1 and CDR2 sequences are SGHTA and FQGNSA. This chain's CDR3 is CASSIRRNQPQHF. The CDR3 region has the DNA TGTGCCAGCAGCATTCGCAGGAATCAGCCCCAGCATTTT.

The genes are TRBV11-2 and TRBJ2-7, with TRBD1 as a possible D gene (6 bases). This CDR3 has 13 amino acids. V was trimmed by 2 bases and J by 5 bases, leaving 10 bases between them. Germline V gene lookup returns CDR1 SGHAT and CDR2 FQNNGV. Written as DNA, the CDR3 is TGTGCCAGCAGCTTATCAGGGGTCCACGAGCAGTACTTC. It yields the protein CASSLSGVHEQYF.

This chain links TRBV30 with TRBJ2-5; D is perhaps TRBD1 (5 bases). This CDR3 is 14 amino acids long. The V and J ends lost 2 bases and 1 base respectively, with 11 bases between them. The germline gives CDR1 GTSNPN, CDR2 SVGIG (reference sequence). The chain's CDR3 is CAWSKGPVQETQYF. In nucleotides, the CDR3 is TGTGCCTGGAGTAAGGGGCCGGTCCAAGAGACCCAGTACTTC.

This clone has more than one count but fewer than ten. At one of its ends the junction is not consistent with the germline gene, which may arise from a read error. V and J are TRBV7-7 and TRBJ2-3; D is perhaps TRBD2 (6 bases). Germline CDR1 and CDR2: SSHAT and FNYEAQ (reference sequence). The CDR3 runs 16 residues. The CDR3 reads CASSCPSGPHTDTQYF. CDR3 sequence (DNA): TGTGCTAGCAGCTGCCCGAGCGGGCCTCACACAGATACGCAGTATTTT.

The chain is built from TRBV29-1 and TRBJ2-3, with 7 positions matching TRBD1. The germline gives CDR1 SQVTM, CDR2 ANQGSEA. V lost 4 bases, J lost 4 bases, and 2 bases stayed unmatched. The CDR3 contains 12 residues. The CDR3 is CSVGTGADTQYF. For the CDR3, the DNA is TGCAGCGTTGGAACAGGGGCAGATACGCAGTATTTT.

The V gene is TRBV5-1, the J gene TRBJ2-2; 14 bases align to TRBD2. From germline, CDR1 is SGHRS and CDR2 YFSETQ. V lost 3 bases to trimming and J lost 4 bases; unmatched junction nucleotides: 2. The CDR3 length is 16 residues. The DNA for the CDR3 is TGCGCCAGCAGCTCGGGGACTAGCGGGAGCACCGGGGAGCTGTTTTTT. Its translation: CASSSGTSGSTGELFF.

The CDR3 nucleotides are TGTGCCAGCAGCCATCCAACTAGATTCCTAGAAGAGCAGTACTTC. As protein: CASSHPTRFLEEQYF. J is TRBJ2-7 and V is TRBV14, with D maybe TRBD2 (5 bases). V was cut by 3 bases and J by 7 bases, with 19 bases left in between. This CDR3 contains 15 residues. CDR1 is SGHDN, CDR2 FVKESK, per germline.

This clone is a singleton in its sample. The chain has TRBV6-2 or TRBV6-3 and TRBJ1-5, with 7 bases lining up with TRBD1. The germline CDR1 and CDR2 sequences are MNHEY and SVGEGT. V lost 3 bases and J lost 7; bases outside the gene matches: 6. There are 14 residues in the CDR3. Here the CDR3 reads CASSYGTDTQPQHF. CDR3 nucleotide sequence: TGTGCCAGCAGTTATGGGACAGACACCCAGCCCCAGCATTTT.

The chain combines TRBV6-2 or TRBV6-3 with TRBJ2-5; D perhaps matches TRBD1 (6 bases). The CDR3 has 16 amino acids. Germline V CDR1 and CDR2: MNHEY, SVGEGT. With 6 bases removed from V and 10 bases from J, the gap between germline ends came to 27 bases. Here the CDR3 reads CASSLYGKWGRVDQYF. The CDR3 DNA reads as TGTGCCAGCAGCCTTTACGGGAAATGGGGGCGGGTGGACCAGTACTTC.

V and J are TRBV2 and TRBJ1-1, with D possibly being TRBD1 (5 bases). Trimming took off 7 bases at V and 1 base at J, with 13 bases between the two ends. CDR3 length equals 14 residues. Germline CDR1 SNHLY, CDR2 FYNNEI. The CDR3 region has the DNA TGTGCCAGCACCACGGGACTGACGAACACTGAAGCTTTCTTT. Amino acids: CASTTGLTNTEAFF.

The chain joins TRBV10-3 to TRBJ1-1, with a tentative D call TRBD1 (6 bases). V lost 9 bases and J 2 bases, leaving 13 bases between the germline ends. The CDR3 covers 13 residues. Germline CDR1 ENHRY, CDR2 SYGVKD. The CDR3 spells CAIKLQGNTEAFF. In DNA, the CDR3 is TGTGCCATAAAGCTACAGGGAAACACTGAAGCTTTCTTT.

The CDR3 sequence is CAISITGGNTDTQYF. CDR3 in DNA: TGTGCCATCAGCATTACAGGGGGGAACACAGATACGCAGTATTTT. The chain carries TRBV10-3 and TRBJ2-3; 8 nucleotides match TRBD1. The CDR3 covers 15 residues. V lost 6 bases to trimming and J lost 2 bases; unmatched junction nucleotides: 7. Per germline, CDR1 ENHRY and CDR2 SYGVKD.

The rearrangement links TRBV28 to TRBJ2-6, with D maybe TRBD1 (6 bases). Trimming left V 4 bases short and J 5 bases short, with 15 bases between. The CDR3 totals 16 residues. CDR1 is MDHEN, CDR2 SYDVKM, per germline. The DNA of the CDR3 is TGTGCCAGCAGTTCAACCGGGACAACAAGGGCCAACGTCCTGACTTTC. Translated, it gives CASSSTGTTRANVLTF.

This chain links TRBV27 with TRBJ1-6; maybe TRBD1 (6 bases). Germline V lookup: CDR1 MNHEY, CDR2 SMNVEV (reference sequence). V was cut by 4 bases and J by 7 bases, with 20 bases left in between. This CDR3 has 17 amino acids. CDR3 sequence: CASSSLSVGQYNSPLHF. The CDR3 region has the DNA TGTGCCAGCAGTTCTTTATCGGTTGGACAGTACAATTCACCCCTCCACTTT.

This chain links TRBV5-4 with TRBJ2-5; weak D call: TRBD1 (7 bases). Germline V gene sequence: CDR1 SGHNT, CDR2 YYREEE (reference sequence). CDR3 size: 15 residues. V shed 4 bases and J shed 1 base, with 14 bases lying between them. This CDR3 is CASSGGTDPQETQYF. Written as DNA, the CDR3 is TGTGCCAGCAGCGGCGGGACAGACCCCCAAGAGACCCAGTACTTC.

The chain uses TRBV29-1 and TRBJ1-6; TRBD1 matches 7 bases. The CDR3 covers 13 residues. V lost 5 bases, J lost 7 bases, and 5 bases stayed unmatched. The germline V gene has CDR1 SQVTM and CDR2 ANQGSEA. The CDR3 region has the DNA TGCAGCGTTTCCCCAGGGGGAAATTCACCCCTCCACTTT. This sequence encodes CSVSPGGNSPLHF.

V gene TRBV4-1 combines with J gene TRBJ1-3, with D uncertain. The CDR3 runs to 15 residues. In germline, CDR1 is MGHRA, CDR2 YSYEKL. V lost 0 bases, J lost 2 bases, and 8 bases lay in between. In nucleotides, the CDR3 is TGCGCCAGCAGCCAAGAATTCACAGCTGGAAACACCATATATTTT. Its translation: CASSQEFTAGNTIYF.

Here the CDR3 DNA reads TGTGCCAGCAGTTTATCGAGGCACGAGCAGTACTTC. Residues: CASSLSRHEQYF. This chain joins TRBV27 and TRBJ2-7, with D hard to call. The length of the CDR3 is 12 residues. V gave up 0 bases and J gave up 5 bases, with 5 bases separating them. Germline V gene lookup returns CDR1 MNHEY and CDR2 SMNVEV (reference sequence).

The chain uses TRBV6-5 and TRBJ2-3; D uncertain. Germline values: CDR1 MNHEY, CDR2 SVGAGI. V was clipped by 6 bases and J by 9 bases, with 16 bases between them. The CDR3 has 13 amino acids. The CDR3 spells CASSPPSSRTQYF. The DNA for the CDR3 is TGTGCCAGCAGCCCCCCGAGTTCACGGACGCAGTATTTT.

The V call is TRBV30, the J call TRBJ2-2; TRBD1 is a possible D gene (6 bases). V lost 7 bases and J 5 bases, leaving 26 bases between the germline ends. Germline V lookup: CDR1 GTSNPN, CDR2 SVGIG (reference sequence). This CDR3 spans 17 amino acids. For the CDR3, the DNA is TGTGCCTTCCGGCCTAAAGCCGGGACACCCGAAACCGGGGAGCTGTTTTTT. Translating it yields CAFRPKAGTPETGELFF.

CDR3 DNA sequence: TGTGCCAGCAGCCGTCCCGGGACAGCTGGCGGTGGCTACACCTTC. Protein: CASSRPGTAGGGYTF. The chain is built from TRBV6-6 and TRBJ1-2; 7 positions match TRBD1. V lost 6 bases to trimming and J lost 7 bases; unmatched junction nucleotides: 14. The CDR3 has 15 amino acids. Germline CDR1 and CDR2: MNHNY and SVGAGI (reference sequence).

The chain carries TRBV25-1 and TRBJ2-1; perhaps TRBD2 as D (6 bases). Germline CDR1 MGHDK, CDR2 SYGVNS. Trimming took off 4 bases at V and 1 base at J, with 17 bases between the two ends. This CDR3 comprises 17 residues. The CDR3 DNA reads TGTGCCAGCAGTGGCCTGAGTGGGGGGATTTCCTACAATGAGCAGTTCTTC. Its translation: CASSGLSGGISYNEQFF.

This clone was counted between two and nine times. The chain combines TRBV18 with TRBJ1-5, with 8 bases aligning to TRBD1. The trim removed 3 bases at V and 3 bases at J, leaving 7 bases unmatched. CDR1 is KGHSH and CDR2 is LQKENI in the germline V gene. This CDR3 has 16 residues. The DNA for the CDR3 is TGTGCCAGCTCACCGCAGGGGGCCCATACCAATCAGCCCCAGCATTTT. Protein: CASSPQGAHTNQPQHF.

The chain carries TRBV2 and TRBJ2-7; perhaps TRBD1 as D (5 bases). The length of the CDR3 is 12 residues. The ends were cut back, 8 bases at V and 1 base at J, with 9 bases in the middle. CDR1 is SNHLY, CDR2 FYNNEI, per germline. In nucleotides, the CDR3 is TGTGCCAGCGGGCAGGGTTCCTACGAGCAGTACTTC. Translated, it gives CASGQGSYEQYF.